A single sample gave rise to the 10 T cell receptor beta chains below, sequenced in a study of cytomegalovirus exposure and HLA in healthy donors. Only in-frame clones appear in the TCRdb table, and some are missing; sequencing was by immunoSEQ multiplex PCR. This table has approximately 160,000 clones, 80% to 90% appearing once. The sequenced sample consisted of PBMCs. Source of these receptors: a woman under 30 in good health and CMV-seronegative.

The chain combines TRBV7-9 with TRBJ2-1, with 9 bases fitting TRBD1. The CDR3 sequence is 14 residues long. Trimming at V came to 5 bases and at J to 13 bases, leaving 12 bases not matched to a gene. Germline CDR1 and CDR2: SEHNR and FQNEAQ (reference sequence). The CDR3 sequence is CASSVRLTGGTQFF. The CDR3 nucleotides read TGTGCCAGCAGCGTCCGACTAACAGGGGGCACCCAGTTCTTC. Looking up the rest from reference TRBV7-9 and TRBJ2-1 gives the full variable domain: DTGVSQNPRHKITKRGQNVTFRCDPISEHNRLYWYRQTLGQGPEFLTYFQNEAQLEKSRLLSDRFSAERPKGSFSTLEIQRTEQGDSAMYLCASSVRLTGGTQFFGPGTRLTVL.

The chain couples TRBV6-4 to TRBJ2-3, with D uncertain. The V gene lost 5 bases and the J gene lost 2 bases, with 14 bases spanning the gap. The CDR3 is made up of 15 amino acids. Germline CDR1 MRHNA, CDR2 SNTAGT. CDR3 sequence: CASSPSTVPTDTQYF. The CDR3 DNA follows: TGTGCCAGCAGTCCCTCTACAGTCCCCACAGATACGCAGTATTTT.

CDR3: CASSRHGTSSYEQYF. Written as DNA, the CDR3 is TGTGCCAGCAGCCGACACGGAACGAGCTCCTACGAGCAGTACTTC. The chain joins TRBV11-3 to TRBJ2-7; D unclear. Germline V gene data show CDR1 as SGHNT and CDR2 as YENEEA. Trimming cost V 5 bases and J 0 bases, with 14 bases left between them. The CDR3 runs 15 residues.

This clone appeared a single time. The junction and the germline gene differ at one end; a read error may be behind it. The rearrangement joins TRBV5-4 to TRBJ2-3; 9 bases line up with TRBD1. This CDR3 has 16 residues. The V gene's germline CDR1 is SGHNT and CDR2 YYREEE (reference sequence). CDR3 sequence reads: CASSQNRDRATDTQYF. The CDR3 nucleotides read TGCGCCAGCAGCCAGAACCGGGACAGGGCCACAGATACGCAGTATTTT.

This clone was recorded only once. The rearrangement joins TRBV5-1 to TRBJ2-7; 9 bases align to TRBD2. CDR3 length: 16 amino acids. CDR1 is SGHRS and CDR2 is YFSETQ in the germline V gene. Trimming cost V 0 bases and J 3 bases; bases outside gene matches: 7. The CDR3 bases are TGCGCCAGCAGCTTGGCCTTACAAGCGGGGGGCTACGAGCAGTACTTC. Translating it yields CASSLALQAGGYEQYF.

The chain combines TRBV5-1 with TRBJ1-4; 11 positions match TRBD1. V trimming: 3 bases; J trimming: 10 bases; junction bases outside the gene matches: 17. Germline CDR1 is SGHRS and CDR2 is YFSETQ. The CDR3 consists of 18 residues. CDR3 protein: CASSSDATWTGGSGKLFF. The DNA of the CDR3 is TGCGCCAGCAGCTCAGACGCTACATGGACAGGGGGCTCGGGAAAACTGTTTTTT.

CDR3 bases: TGTGCCAGCAGCTCAGGGGCGACTAATGAAAAACTGTTTTTT. Its protein product is CASSSGATNEKLFF. The chain links TRBV7-6 to TRBJ1-4; D perhaps matches TRBD1 (6 bases). This CDR3 has 14 amino acids. Germline V lookup: CDR1 SGHVS, CDR2 FNYEAQ. V dropped 4 bases and J dropped 2 bases, with 8 bases sitting between them.

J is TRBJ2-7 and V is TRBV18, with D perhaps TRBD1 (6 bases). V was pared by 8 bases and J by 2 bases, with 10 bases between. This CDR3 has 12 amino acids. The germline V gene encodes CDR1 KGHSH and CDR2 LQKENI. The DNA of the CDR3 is TGTGCCAGCGAACGGACAGCCTACGAGCAGTACTTC. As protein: CASERTAYEQYF.

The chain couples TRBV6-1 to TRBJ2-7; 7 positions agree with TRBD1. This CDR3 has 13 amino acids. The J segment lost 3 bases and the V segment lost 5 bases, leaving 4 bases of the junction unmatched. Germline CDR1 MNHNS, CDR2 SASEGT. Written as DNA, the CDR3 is TGTGCCAGCAGTTCGGGACAGATCTACGAGCAGTACTTC. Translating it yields CASSSGQIYEQYF.

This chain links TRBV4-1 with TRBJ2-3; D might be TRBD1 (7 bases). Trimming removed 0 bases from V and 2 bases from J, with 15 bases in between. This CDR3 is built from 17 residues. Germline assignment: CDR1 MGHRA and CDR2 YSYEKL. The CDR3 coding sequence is TGCGCCAGCAGCCAAGAACCTCAGGGGGGCCACACAGATACGCAGTATTTT. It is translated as CASSQEPQGGHTDTQYF.